These T cell receptor beta chains were read from a single sample in a study of T cell repertoires in cytomegalovirus infection. TCRdb reprocessed the reads via MiXCR and lists one record per CDR3 protein. The sample lists approximately 590,000 distinct CDR3 sequences, approximately 40% occurring once. For these TCRs, the target antigens are not known. The specimen comprised cultured PBMCs, sampled from culture after CMV antigen stimulation. Source of these receptors: a human donor in good health (CMV status not recorded). Some clones in this sample may be carry-over from other donors' samples. CDR3s include the opening cysteine and the closing phenylalanine or tryptophan. The D gene is left open where the match is weak. Some rows have no size entry. The others give once, few or many, or a class for an expanded clone.

CDR3 length | J gene | V gene | clone size | D gene | CDR3 DNA | CDR3 protein
13 | TRBJ2-1 | TRBV20-1 | NA | NA | TGCAGTGCCGCGGGACAGAGATACAATGAGCAGTTCTTC | CSAAGQRYNEQFF
14 | TRBJ2-7 | TRBV5-1 | NA | NA | TGCGCCAGCAGCTTGGAGAGGCAGGGAGGCGAGCAGTACTTC | CASSLERQGGEQYF
14 | TRBJ1-1 | TRBV7-6 | few | NA | TGTGCCAGCAGCCCTGCCGACTGGGGCCCTGAAGCTTTCTTT | CASSPADWGPEAFF
16 | TRBJ2-7 | TRBV6-6 | few | NA | TGTGCCAGCACCCCCGGTTTGGGGGATCCGAGGTACGAGCAGTACTTC | CASTPGLGDPRYEQYF
14 | TRBJ2-7 | TRBV7-2 | NA | NA | TGTGCCAGCAACCGGGACCCGGGGACGTGGGAGCAGTACTTC | CASNRDPGTWEQYF
13 | TRBJ1-4 | TRBV6-1 | few | NA | TGTGCCAGCAGTGATTTGGGGGAGGAAAAACTGTTTTTT | CASSDLGEEKLFF
13 | TRBJ2-3 | TRBV12-3/TRBV12-4 | NA | NA | TGTGCCAGCAGTCTTCAAACGTCCCGAACGCAGTATTTT | CASSLQTSRTQYF
19 | TRBJ2-6 | TRBV7-8 | NA | TRBD1 | TGTGCCAGCAGCAACAGGATGACAGGGGGCTTGGAAGGGGCCAACGTCCTGACTTTC | CASSNRMTGGLEGANVLTF
12 | TRBJ2-5 | TRBV6-1 | many | NA | TGTGCCAGCAGTGAAGCAGGAGAGACCCAGTACTTC | CASSEAGETQYF
13 | TRBJ2-5 | TRBV12-3/TRBV12-4 | few | NA | TGTGCCAGCAGTTCCCTCTGGCGGGAGACCCAGTACTTC | CASSSLWRETQYF
16 | TRBJ2-2 | TRBV7-2 | NA | NA | TGTGCCAGCAGCTTAAGGGTTAGATCGAGCACCGGGGAGCTGTTTTTT | CASSLRVRSSTGELFF
16 | TRBJ1-1 | TRBV18 | once | TRBD1 | TGTGCCAGCTCACCTCGGACAGGGGGAGCGGGCACTGAAGCTTTCTTT | CASSPRTGGAGTEAFF